This T cell receptor beta chain originates from a study of PD-L1 blockade in urothelial cancer. Across the whole study: Patients, treated from about 2014 onward, received atezolizumab 1,200 mg intravenously every 3 weeks. A median of 1,402 T cells was obtained from tumor samples.

Clones were read by immunoSEQ multiplex PCR, and TCRdb kept only the in-frame ones, dropping some. The table shows around 2,700 clones, with around 31% occurring only once. The sequenced sample was tumor tissue, obtained before atezolizumab (anti-PD-L1) treatment. The source of this sequence is an older man with urothelial cancer.

The CDR3 DNA reads TGTGCCAGCTCAGCCGGGACTAGCGGAAACAATGAGCAGTTCTTC. It specifies CASSAGTSGNNEQFF. The genes are TRBV18 and TRBJ2-1, with 11 bases identical to TRBD2. Germline V gives CDR1 KGHSH, CDR2 LQKENI. This CDR3 comprises 15 residues. J gave up 5 bases and V 5 bases, and 5 bases lay outside the gene matches.